This note documents a single T cell receptor (beta chain) sequence. TCRdb processed the 5' RACE reads anew with MiXCR; each CDR3 protein has one entry. Here the sample spans some 230,000 distinct CDR3 sequences, 6.5% being singletons. This specimen belongs to a study of identical twins. CDR1 is SGHTA and CDR2 is FQGTGA in the germline V gene. The CDR3 is 17 amino acids. Trimming took 1 base from V and 1 from J, leaving 14 bases between them. The sample was also reused in another study, on T cells expressing NK-cell markers. As reported in that work: Similarly, these clonotypes led the CD3+CD56-NKG2C+ fraction as well in a few donors.

The chain links TRBV7-3 to TRBJ2-1; a possible D gene is TRBD1 (7 bases). The clonotype originates from a woman aged 18 to 35 in good health. Sequencing was performed on CD8+ T cells sorted from blood. CDR3 residues: CASSLKGRGASYNEQFF. CDR3 coding DNA: TGTGCCAGCAGCTTAAAAGGCAGGGGGGCTTCCTACAATGAGCAGTTCTTC.